What follows is one T cell receptor beta chain and its context. This sample is part of a study of cytomegalovirus exposure and HLA in healthy donors. PCR involved 60 Vbeta and 13 Jbeta primers. TCRdb keeps only in-frame clones here, not all; method: immunoSEQ multiplex PCR. The sample records 150,000 to 200,000 clones, roughly four fifths being singletons. Losses at the gene ends were 4 bases for V and 7 bases for J; bases not matched to a gene: 8. The germline V gene encodes CDR1 SGHRS and CDR2 YFSETQ. This CDR3 has 14 residues. The rearrangement joins TRBV5-1 to TRBJ1-2; TRBD1 matches 9 bases. This receptor was identified in a young woman in good health and CMV-seropositive. Material: PBMCs. CDR3 sequence (DNA): TGCGCCAGCAGCGCGGAGGGACAGGGCCTTGGCTACACCTTC. Translating gives CASSAEGQGLGYTF.